This TCR beta chain was found in a study of vaccination and CD4 T cells after COVID-19. The CDR3 extends over 14 amino acids. Per the germline V gene, CDR1 is LNHNV and CDR2 is YYDKDF (reference sequence). The V gene lost 1 base and the J gene lost 2 bases, with 9 bases spanning the gap. Treatment described: approximately 9-day PBMC culture with coronavirus spike peptide pools or control peptides (ViraFEST assay). IL-2 (around 10 IU/ml) and peptide pools (roughly 10 ug/ml) were added to cultures of under 2.5 million PBMCs per well. Cultured CD4+ T cells had their DNA profiled by the Oncomine TCR Beta short-read assay. From the PCR reads, TCRdb called clonotypes with MiXCR, one entry per CDR3 protein. This table has about 12,000 distinct CDR3 sequences, roughly 55% appearing once. As concerns this clonotype: Its antigen is not identified.

The rearrangement uses TRBV15 and TRBJ2-7; D unresolved. The TCR comes from a human donor who had recovered from COVID-19. Sample: CD4+ T cells from blood, cultured in vitro. This CDR3 is CATSRAAGTYEQYF. Here the CDR3 DNA reads TGTGCCACCAGCAGAGCCGCAGGTACCTACGAGCAGTACTTC.